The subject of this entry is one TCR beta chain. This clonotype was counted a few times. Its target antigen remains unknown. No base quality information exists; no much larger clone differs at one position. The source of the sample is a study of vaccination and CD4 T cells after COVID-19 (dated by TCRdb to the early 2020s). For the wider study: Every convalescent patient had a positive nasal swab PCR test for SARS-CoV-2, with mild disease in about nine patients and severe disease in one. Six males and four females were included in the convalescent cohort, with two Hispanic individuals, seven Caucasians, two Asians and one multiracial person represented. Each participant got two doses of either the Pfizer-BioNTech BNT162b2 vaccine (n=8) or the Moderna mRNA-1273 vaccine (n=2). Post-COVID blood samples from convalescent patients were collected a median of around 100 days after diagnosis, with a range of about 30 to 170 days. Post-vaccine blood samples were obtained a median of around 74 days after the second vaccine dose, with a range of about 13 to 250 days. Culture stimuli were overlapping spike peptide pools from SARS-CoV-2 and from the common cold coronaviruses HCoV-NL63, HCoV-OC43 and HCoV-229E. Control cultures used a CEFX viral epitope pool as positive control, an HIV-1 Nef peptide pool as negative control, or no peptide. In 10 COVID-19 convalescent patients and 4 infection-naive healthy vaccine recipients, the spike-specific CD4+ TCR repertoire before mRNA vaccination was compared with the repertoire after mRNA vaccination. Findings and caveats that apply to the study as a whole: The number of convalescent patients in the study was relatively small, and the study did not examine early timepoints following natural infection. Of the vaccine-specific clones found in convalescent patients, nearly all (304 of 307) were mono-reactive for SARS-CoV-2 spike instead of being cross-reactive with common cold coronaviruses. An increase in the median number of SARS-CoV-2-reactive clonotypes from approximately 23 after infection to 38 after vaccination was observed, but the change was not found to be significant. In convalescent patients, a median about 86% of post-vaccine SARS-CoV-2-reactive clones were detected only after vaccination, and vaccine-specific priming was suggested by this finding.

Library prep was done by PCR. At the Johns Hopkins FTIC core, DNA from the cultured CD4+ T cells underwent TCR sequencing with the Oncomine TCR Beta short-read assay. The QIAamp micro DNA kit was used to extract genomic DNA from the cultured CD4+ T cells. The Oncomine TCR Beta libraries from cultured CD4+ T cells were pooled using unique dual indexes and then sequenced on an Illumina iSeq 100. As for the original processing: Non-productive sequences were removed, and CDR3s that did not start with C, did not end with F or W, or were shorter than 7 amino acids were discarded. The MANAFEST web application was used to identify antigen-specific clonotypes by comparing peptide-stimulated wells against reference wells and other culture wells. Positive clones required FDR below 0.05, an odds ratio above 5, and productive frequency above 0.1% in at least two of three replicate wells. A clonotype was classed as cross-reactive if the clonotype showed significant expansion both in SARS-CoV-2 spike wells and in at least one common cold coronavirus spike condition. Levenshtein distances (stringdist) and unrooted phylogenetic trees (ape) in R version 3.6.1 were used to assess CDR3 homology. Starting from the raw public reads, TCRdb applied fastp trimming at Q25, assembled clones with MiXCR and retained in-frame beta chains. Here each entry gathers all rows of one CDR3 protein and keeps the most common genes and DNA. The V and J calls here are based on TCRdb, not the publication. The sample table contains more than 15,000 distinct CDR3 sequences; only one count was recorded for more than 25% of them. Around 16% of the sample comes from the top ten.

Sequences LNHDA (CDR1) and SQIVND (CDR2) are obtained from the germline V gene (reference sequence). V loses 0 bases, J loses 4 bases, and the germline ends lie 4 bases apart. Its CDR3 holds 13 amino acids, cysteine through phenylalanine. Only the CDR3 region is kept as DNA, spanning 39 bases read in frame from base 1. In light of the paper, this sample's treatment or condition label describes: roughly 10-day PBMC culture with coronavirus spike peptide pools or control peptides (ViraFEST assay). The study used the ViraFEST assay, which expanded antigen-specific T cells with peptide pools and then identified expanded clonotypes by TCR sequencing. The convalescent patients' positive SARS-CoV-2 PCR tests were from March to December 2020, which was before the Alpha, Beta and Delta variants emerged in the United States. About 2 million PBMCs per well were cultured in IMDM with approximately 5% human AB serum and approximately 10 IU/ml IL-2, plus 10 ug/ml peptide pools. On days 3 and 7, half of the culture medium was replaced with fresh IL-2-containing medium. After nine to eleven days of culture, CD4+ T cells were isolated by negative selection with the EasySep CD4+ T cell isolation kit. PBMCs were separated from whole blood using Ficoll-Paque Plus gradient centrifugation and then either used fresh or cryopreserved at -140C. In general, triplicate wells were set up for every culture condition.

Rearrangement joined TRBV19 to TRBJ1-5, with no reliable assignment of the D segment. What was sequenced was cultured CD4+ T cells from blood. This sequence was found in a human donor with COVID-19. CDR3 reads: CASSIEGNQPQHF. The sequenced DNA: TGTGCCAGTAGTATAGAGGGGAATCAGCCCCAGCATTTT.